This TCR beta chain was identified during a study of T cell changes during pregnancy in multiple sclerosis. Assay: immunoSEQ multiplex PCR; the TCRdb copy retains only in-frame clones and omits some. The repertoire holds about 100,000 clones, with around 93% as singletons. The length of the CDR3 is 15 residues. Germline assignment: CDR1 MNHNY and CDR2 SVGAGI (reference sequence). Trimming at V came to 10 bases and at J to 3 bases, leaving 9 bases not matched to a gene. In this sample, this clone turned up once. The rearrangement uses TRBV6-6 and TRBJ2-1, with TRBD2 matching over 10 bases. Sample: peripheral blood, taken after pregnancy. The sequence was obtained from a female donor with multiple sclerosis, enrolled in a pregnancy study. CDR3 coding DNA: TGTGCCATACAAAAACTAGCGGGATACTACAATGAGCAGTTCTTC. Protein product: CAIQKLAGYYNEQFF.